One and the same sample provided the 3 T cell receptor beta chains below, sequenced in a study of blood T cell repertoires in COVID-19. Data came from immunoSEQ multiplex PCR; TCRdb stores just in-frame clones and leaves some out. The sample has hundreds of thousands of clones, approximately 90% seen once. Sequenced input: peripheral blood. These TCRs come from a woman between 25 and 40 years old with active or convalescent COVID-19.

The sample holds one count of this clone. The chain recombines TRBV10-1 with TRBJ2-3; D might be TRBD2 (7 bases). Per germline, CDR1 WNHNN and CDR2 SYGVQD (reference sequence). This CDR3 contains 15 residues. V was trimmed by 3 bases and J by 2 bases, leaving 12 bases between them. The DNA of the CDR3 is TGCGCCAGCAGTGACTCGGGGGGCTCCACAGATACGCAGTATTTT. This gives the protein CASSDSGGSTDTQYF.

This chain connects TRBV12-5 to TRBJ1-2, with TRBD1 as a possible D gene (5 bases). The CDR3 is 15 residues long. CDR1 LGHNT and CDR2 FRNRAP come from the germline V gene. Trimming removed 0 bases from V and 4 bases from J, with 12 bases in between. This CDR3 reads CASGLVPQVGYGYTF. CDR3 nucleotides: TGTGCTAGTGGTTTGGTACCACAGGTCGGCTATGGCTACACCTTC.

CDR3 sequence: CASSHMRGQNTGELFF. CDR3 sequence (DNA): TGTGCCAGCAGCCACATGAGGGGACAGAACACCGGGGAGCTGTTTTTT. The chain links TRBV11-2 to TRBJ2-2; D is possibly TRBD1 (6 bases). V was trimmed by 5 bases and J by 1 base, leaving 14 bases between them. The V gene's germline CDR1 is SGHAT and CDR2 FQNNGV. CDR3 length: 16 residues.